These 13 T cell receptor beta chains share one sample of origin, sequenced in a study of persistence of HIV-infected CD4 T cells. No antigen is known for these receptors. Sequencing used immunoSEQ version 4 in survey mode. The data were produced by immunoSEQ multiplex PCR, yet TCRdb's version contains in-frame clones alone and is incomplete. Among 40,000 to 55,000 clones listed, under 85% were seen once. Lysates of CMV-infected fibroblasts at 8 to 10 ug/mL stimulated these cells. CD40L/CD69 double-negative CD45RO-high memory CD4+ T cells were collected. The material sequenced was CD4+ T cells sorted from PBMCs after roughly 19-hour stimulation, taken from a patient who received antiretroviral therapy. These receptors originate from an adult man with HIV who was CMV-seropositive.

The rearrangement uses TRBV6-2 or TRBV6-3 and TRBJ1-2; D ambiguous. V was shortened by 6 bases and J by 3 bases, with 8 bases between the two germline ends. CDR3 length equals 12 residues. Per the germline V gene, CDR1 is MNHEY and CDR2 is SVGEGT. The CDR3 is CASSRWDYGYTF. CDR3 nucleotides: TGTGCCAGCAGCCGGTGGGACTATGGCTACACCTTC.

V and J are TRBV6-2 or TRBV6-3 and TRBJ1-5; no definite D call. The CDR3 extends over 16 amino acids. Germline V gene data show CDR1 as MNHEY and CDR2 as SVGEGT. V was trimmed by 3 bases and J by 4 bases, leaving 16 bases between them. CDR3 in amino acids: CASSYERTVLNQPQHF. The CDR3 nucleotides read TGTGCCAGCAGTTATGAGCGAACGGTCCTTAATCAGCCCCAGCATTTT.

The rearrangement links TRBV7-2 to TRBJ2-7, with 11 nucleotides matching TRBD1. The junction had 4 bases not matched to a gene; V was cut back by 3 bases and J by 3 bases. The CDR3 extends over 15 amino acids. Germline V gene lookup returns CDR1 SGHTA and CDR2 FQGNSA. The CDR3 is CASSFRDRGGYEQYF. In nucleotides, the CDR3 is TGTGCCAGCAGCTTCCGGGACAGGGGGGGCTACGAGCAGTACTTC.

This clone was seen only a few times. The chain links TRBV18 to TRBJ1-1, with D perhaps matching TRBD1 (6 bases). Trimming stripped 5 bases from V and 1 base from J, with 8 bases between. The CDR3 sequence is 13 residues long. The germline V gene has CDR1 KGHSH and CDR2 LQKENI. The CDR3 coding sequence is TGTGCCAGCTCAGGACAGACGAACACTGAAGCTTTCTTT. Its protein product is CASSGQTNTEAFF.

This clone was counted a few times. The rearrangement uses TRBV5-1 and TRBJ2-1; unclear D gene. The V gene's germline CDR1 is SGHRS and CDR2 YFSETQ. The CDR3 has 13 residues. The V gene lost 1 base and the J gene lost 5 bases, with 7 bases spanning the gap. The CDR3 DNA follows: TGCGCCAGCAGCTTGAGAAGGAACAATGAGCAGTTCTTC. As protein: CASSLRRNNEQFF.

The chain links TRBV7-2 to TRBJ2-2, with TRBD2 matching 9 bases. CDR1 and CDR2 from the germline V gene are SGHTA and FQGNSA. V lost 2 bases to trimming and J lost 1 base; unmatched junction nucleotides: 5. This CDR3 has 17 amino acids. The CDR3 sequence is CASSLYSGGQNTGELFF. Written as DNA, the CDR3 is TGTGCCAGCAGCTTATATAGCGGGGGTCAGAACACCGGGGAGCTGTTTTTT.

The DNA of the CDR3 is TGTGCCAGCAGTTTAAGTCGTGGTCTCGATACGCAGTATTTT. Translated, it gives CASSLSRGLDTQYF. This rearrangement joins TRBV28 to TRBJ2-3, with D unclear. Germline CDR1 MDHEN, CDR2 SYDVKM. V gave up 2 bases and J gave up 6 bases, with 12 bases separating them. This CDR3 contains 14 residues.

V and J are TRBV10-3 and TRBJ1-3; 8 nucleotides match TRBD1. Germline V gene lookup returns CDR1 ENHRY and CDR2 SYGVKD. CDR3 length equals 14 residues. J was trimmed by 6 bases and V by 3 bases; bases with no gene match: 4. CDR3 DNA sequence: TGTGCCATCAGTGAAGGCAGGGGGCTAAACACCATATATTTT. Its protein is CAISEGRGLNTIYF.

The genes are TRBV29-1 and TRBJ2-1, with 15 bases aligning to TRBD2. V shed 3 bases and J 7 bases; nucleotides not matched to a gene: 10. The CDR3 spans 17 residues. The germline CDR1 and CDR2 sequences are SQVTM and ANQGSEA. The CDR3 is CSVDPTGLAGGENEQFF. The CDR3 DNA reads TGCAGCGTTGACCCGACGGGACTAGCGGGAGGAGAGAATGAGCAGTTCTTC.

The rearrangement uses TRBV14 and TRBJ2-2; no clear D gene. Trimming took 4 bases from V and 4 from J, leaving 7 bases between them. The CDR3 sequence is 13 residues long. Germline loops: CDR1 SGHDN, CDR2 FVKESK. The CDR3 DNA reads TGTGCCAGCAGCCCTCGCACCACCGGGGAGCTGTTTTTT. Its protein is CASSPRTTGELFF.

This chain joins TRBV30 and TRBJ1-5; 8 bases match TRBD1. Germline V gene lookup returns CDR1 GTSNPN and CDR2 SVGIG (reference sequence). The CDR3 consists of 19 residues. After removal of 0 bases from V and 0 bases from J, the junction contained 13 bases not matched to a gene. CDR3 bases: TGTGCCTGGAGTGTACACCGGGACAGGACCATCCTTAGCAATCAGCCCCAGCATTTT. This sequence encodes CAWSVHRDRTILSNQPQHF.

The DNA of the CDR3 is TGTGCCATCAGTGGGAAATTTCAGGGGGGCGAGCAGTTCTTC. This translates into CAISGKFQGGEQFF. The J gene is TRBJ2-1, the V gene TRBV10-3; tentatively, D is TRBD1 (7 bases). The CDR3 sequence is 14 residues long. CDR1 and CDR2 from the germline V gene are ENHRY and SYGVKD. With 4 bases removed from V and 10 bases from J, the gap between germline ends came to 17 bases.

The chain couples TRBV16 to TRBJ1-2; D remains ambiguous. Trimming removed 1 base at V and 5 bases at J, with 8 bases between. The CDR3 has 13 residues. Germline V gene sequence: CDR1 KGHSY, CDR2 FQNENV. The CDR3 here is CASSQYSGYGYTF. The CDR3 DNA is TGTGCCAGCAGCCAATATTCCGGTTATGGCTACACCTTC.